This T cell receptor beta chain appears in the sequencing data of a study of shared clonotypes between healthy human individuals. Germline V gene lookup returns CDR1 SGHVS and CDR2 FQNEAQ. This CDR3 comprises 13 residues. V lost 5 bases, J lost 7 bases, and 11 bases lay in between. Healthy adults negative for HIV, lacking recent acute infections or vaccinations, served as donors. Those who donated, Caucasian adults without exception, all lived in Nashville, Tennessee. Partitioning of CD4+ cells yielded a CD45RA+ naive subset and a CD45RA-negative memory subset. 200 to 250 ng DNA, around 30,000 T cell genomes, went into each sorted-subset replicate PCR. TCRdb keeps only in-frame clones here, not all; method: immunoSEQ multiplex PCR. In the table there are around 700,000 clones, around 72% of which are singletons.

The chain is built from TRBV7-8 and TRBJ2-2, with D unclear. The origin of this receptor is a woman younger than 45 in good health. The sequenced material came from memory CD4+ T cells sorted from blood. Subset specified: CD45RA-negative fraction. CDR3 coding DNA: TGTGCCAGCAGCACGACCGGCGGCGGGGAGCTGTTTTTT. This gives the protein CASSTTGGGELFF.